The 15 T cell receptor beta chains below were found in one sample sequenced in a study of CD8+ T cells in alopecia areata. Extracted RNA was reverse transcribed, and the resulting cDNA served as sequencing template. Repertoires were generated with immunoSEQ multiplex PCR, while TCRdb's copy carries only in-frame clones and drops some. The sample yields 150,000 to 200,000 clones, approximately 50% seen once. The treatment is: oral pan-JAK inhibitor, 5-10 mg twice daily. Sequences were derived from CD8+ T cells sorted from blood, sampled around week 53, from a patient treated with tofacitinib. The receptors derive from a human donor with alopecia areata.

This clone was counted a few times. This rearrangement joins TRBV4-2 to TRBJ1-6; no reliable D call. The CDR3 is 15 amino acids. V was clipped by 0 bases and J by 7 bases, with 10 bases between them. CDR1 and CDR2 (germline): LGHNA, YNFKEQ. As DNA, the CDR3 is TGTGCCAGCAGCCAAGAAAGGGTCCCCAATTCACCCCTCCACTTT. The encoded protein is CASSQERVPNSPLHF.

V usage is TRBV9 and J usage is TRBJ2-1, with 11 positions matching TRBD2. This CDR3 has 14 residues. With 0 bases clipped from V and 9 bases from J, the junction kept 2 bases outside the gene matches. Germline V gene data show CDR1 as SGDLS and CDR2 as YYNGEE. Written as DNA, the CDR3 is TGTGCCAGCAGCGTAGGACTAGCGGGGAGTGAGCAGTTCTTC. Its protein is CASSVGLAGSEQFF.

V is TRBV30 and J is TRBJ2-7, with 7 positions matching TRBD1. Germline V CDR1 and CDR2: GTSNPN, SVGIG (reference sequence). The V segment lost 2 bases and the J segment 8 bases; nucleotides outside the gene matches: 9. The CDR3 totals 13 residues. The CDR3 sequence: CAWSTGTVQQQYF. Here the CDR3 DNA reads TGTGCCTGGAGTACCGGGACAGTCCAACAGCAGTACTTC.

This clone was picked up a small number of times. The chain combines TRBV6-4 with TRBJ2-1, with 9 nucleotides matching TRBD2. The CDR3 spans 15 residues. V dropped 3 bases and J dropped 0; count of bases not matched to a gene: 0. The germline CDR1 and CDR2 sequences are MRHNA and SNTAGT. CDR3 sequence (DNA): TGTGCCAGCAGTGAAGCGGGGGGCTCCTACAATGAGCAGTTCTTC. This gives the protein CASSEAGGSYNEQFF.

The table lists this clone with a few counts. The chain carries TRBV7-9 and TRBJ2-3; 8 bases line up with TRBD2. Germline trimming cut 5 bases from V and 3 bases from J; bases unmatched to any gene: 13. Germline values: CDR1 SEHNR, CDR2 FQNEAQ (reference sequence). This CDR3 has 17 amino acids. As DNA, the CDR3 is TGTGCCAGCAGCGAACCGACTAGCGCGGGATGGACAGATACGCAGTATTTT. Its protein is CASSEPTSAGWTDTQYF.

This clone occurred many times. The V and J genes are TRBV2 and TRBJ1-2; D is undetermined. Looked up from germline, CDR1 is SNHLY and CDR2 is FYNNEI. Trimming left V 9 bases short and J 4 bases short, with 15 bases between. The CDR3 spans 13 residues. CDR3 sequence (DNA): TGTGCCAGTTCGGACGCCGCAGGCTATGGCTACACCTTC. Translated, it gives CASSDAAGYGYTF.

The genes are TRBV7-8 and TRBJ2-5; TRBD2 matches at 7 bases. The CDR3 covers 16 residues. Germline V lookup: CDR1 SGHVS, CDR2 FQNEAQ. Unmatched junction bases numbered 14, after V lost 5 bases and J lost 5 bases. The CDR3 reads CASSPKRGASDETQYF. The DNA for the CDR3 is TGTGCCAGCAGCCCGAAGCGGGGAGCGTCAGATGAGACCCAGTACTTC.

The J gene is TRBJ2-5, the V gene TRBV4-3; the D gene is possibly TRBD1 (6 bases). CDR1 and CDR2 (germline): LGHNA, YSLEER. The length of the CDR3 is 16 residues. Trimming took off 3 bases at V and 4 bases at J, with 18 bases between the two ends. The CDR3 sequence: CASSQGVTGTVETQYF. The CDR3 coding sequence is TGCGCCAGCAGCCAGGGTGTTACAGGGACCGTAGAGACCCAGTACTTC.

This clone was detected a few times. The chain has TRBV5-6 and TRBJ2-7, with 10 bases fitting TRBD1. There are 14 residues in the CDR3. Germline-derived CDR1 and CDR2 are SGHDT and YYEEEE. V trimming: 4 bases; J trimming: 9 bases; junction bases outside the gene matches: 10. The CDR3 spells CASSPPGQGLVQYF. The CDR3 DNA is TGTGCCAGCAGCCCCCCGGGACAGGGGCTCGTGCAGTACTTC.

V usage is TRBV11-2 and J usage is TRBJ2-2; TRBD1 matches at 8 bases. There are 16 residues in the CDR3. Germline assignment: CDR1 SGHAT and CDR2 FQNNGV. Trimming at V came to 5 bases and at J to 0 bases, leaving 5 bases not matched to a gene. The CDR3 loop reads CASSPWTGSNTGELFF. The CDR3 coding sequence is TGTGCCAGCAGCCCCTGGACAGGGTCGAACACCGGGGAGCTGTTTTTT.

This rearrangement joins TRBV15 to TRBJ2-3; D gene ambiguous. Germline CDR1 and CDR2: LNHNV and YYDKDF (reference sequence). V was cut by 0 bases and J by 4 bases, with 11 bases left in between. The CDR3 spans 15 residues. CDR3 sequence: CATSRDSLVSDTQYF. The DNA for the CDR3 is TGTGCCACCAGCAGAGATAGCCTAGTTTCAGATACGCAGTATTTT.

This clone turned up a few times. This chain uses TRBV20-1 with TRBJ1-1; D is unclear. V gave up 3 bases and J gave up 3 bases, with 5 bases separating them. Looked up from germline, CDR1 is DFQATT and CDR2 is SNEGSKA (reference sequence). The CDR3 totals 11 residues. CDR3 in DNA: TGCAGTGCTAGGTACGACACTGAAGCTTTCTTT. It is translated as CSARYDTEAFF.

The CDR3 sequence: CASSLESSEKLFF. The CDR3 region has the DNA TGCGCCAGCAGCTTGGAGAGTTCTGAAAAACTGTTTTTT. The V gene is TRBV5-1, the J gene TRBJ1-4; D unclear. V was clipped by 0 bases and J by 7 bases, with 7 bases between them. CDR3 length: 13 amino acids. Per germline, CDR1 SGHRS and CDR2 YFSETQ.

J is TRBJ2-2 and V is TRBV29-1; the D gene is possibly TRBD1 (5 bases). The CDR3 contains 16 residues. V dropped 0 bases and J dropped 1 base, with 12 bases sitting between them. The V gene's germline CDR1 is SQVTM and CDR2 ANQGSEA. CDR3 region: CSVEEARAMNTGELFF. In nucleotides, the CDR3 is TGCAGCGTTGAAGAGGCCAGGGCGATGAACACCGGGGAGCTGTTTTTT.

This clone showed up just a few times. The J gene is TRBJ2-1, the V gene TRBV29-1; 7 bases are shared with TRBD1. The germline V gene has CDR1 SQVTM and CDR2 ANQGSEA. The CDR3 is made up of 13 amino acids. V lost 5 bases to trimming and J lost 6 bases; unmatched junction nucleotides: 7. The CDR3 sequence: CSVITGDLNEQFF. The CDR3 DNA follows: TGCAGCGTTATTACAGGGGACCTCAATGAGCAGTTCTTC.